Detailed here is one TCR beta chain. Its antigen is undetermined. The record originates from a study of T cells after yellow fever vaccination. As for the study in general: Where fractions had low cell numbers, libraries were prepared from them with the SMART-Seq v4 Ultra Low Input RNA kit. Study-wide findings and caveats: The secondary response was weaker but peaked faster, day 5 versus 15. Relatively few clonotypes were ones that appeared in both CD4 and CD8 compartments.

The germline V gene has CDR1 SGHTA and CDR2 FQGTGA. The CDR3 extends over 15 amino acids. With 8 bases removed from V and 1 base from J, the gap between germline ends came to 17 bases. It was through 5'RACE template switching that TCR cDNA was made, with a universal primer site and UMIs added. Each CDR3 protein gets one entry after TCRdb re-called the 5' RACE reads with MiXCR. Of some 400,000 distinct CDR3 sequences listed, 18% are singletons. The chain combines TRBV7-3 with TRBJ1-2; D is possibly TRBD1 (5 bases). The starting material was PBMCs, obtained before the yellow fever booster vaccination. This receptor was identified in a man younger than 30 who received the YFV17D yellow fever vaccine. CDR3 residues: CASGPRRTHNYGYTF. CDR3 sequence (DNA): TGTGCCAGCGGCCCCCGGCGGACACATAACTATGGCTACACCTTC.